This record covers a single T cell receptor beta chain. The antigen remains unidentified. Each donor's status was that of a healthy bone marrow donor. These data belong to a study of cytomegalovirus exposure and HLA in healthy donors. 13 Jbeta primers and 60 Vbeta primers were used for the PCR. The data were produced by immunoSEQ multiplex PCR, yet TCRdb's version contains in-frame clones alone and is incomplete. The data hold 250,000 to 350,000 clones, with 70% to 90% observed a single time. Study-level points and caveats: In vitro experiments confirmed that three CMV-associated chains were specific for CMV antigens. The authors listed 150 to 200 TCR beta chains as cytomegalovirus-associated. In an earlier analysis, in approximately 570 donors, most V segments appeared productive either ~87% or ~30% of the time.

This clonotype originated in a man aged 40-50 years in good health and CMV-seropositive. Sequencing was done on a sample of PBMCs.

In nucleotides, the CDR3 is TGCGCCAGCAGCCAACAGGGGGGCACAGATACGCAGTATTTT. Translation: CASSQQGGTDTQYF. V usage is TRBV5-1 and J usage is TRBJ2-3, with TRBD1 matching over 8 bases. J was trimmed by 1 base and V by 4 bases; bases with no gene match: 2. The CDR3 runs to 14 residues. CDR1 SGHRS and CDR2 YFSETQ come from the germline V gene.